This T cell receptor beta chain was documented in a study of neurological immune-mediated disorders. One entry per CDR3 protein results from TCRdb running MiXCR on the 5' RACE reads. Here the sample spans tens of thousands of distinct CDR3 sequences, over 9% being singletons. This clonotype was picked up many times. Between the trimmed V and J ends, which lost 3 bases and 5 bases, there was a span of 5 bases. The CDR3 is 11 amino acids. Germline V CDR1 and CDR2: DFQATT, SNEGSKA (reference sequence). The source is a woman in her twenties or thirties with HTLV-1-associated myelopathy (HAM/TSP). The sample comprised PBMCs. The chain joins TRBV20-1 to TRBJ2-1; tentative D call: TRBD1 (5 bases). For the CDR3, the DNA is TGCAGTGCTAGCAGGGACAATGAGCAGTTCTTC. Its protein product is CSASRDNEQFF.